These 16 T cell receptor beta chains share one sample of origin, sequenced in a study of blood T cell repertoires in COVID-19. TCRdb's table, derived via immunoSEQ multiplex PCR, lists solely in-frame clones and lacks some. The table includes 90,000 to 110,000 clones, more than 65% detected once. Sequencing used peripheral blood. Every receptor here comes from a woman older than 75 with active or convalescent COVID-19.

The V call is TRBV7-9, the J call TRBJ2-5; 11 bases fit TRBD2. Trimming at V came to 5 bases and at J to 4 bases, leaving 6 bases not matched to a gene. The germline CDR1 and CDR2 sequences are SEHNR and FQNEAQ (reference sequence). This CDR3 contains 15 residues. The CDR3, as DNA: TGTGCCAGCAGCCGTCCTAGCGGGAGGTTAGAGACCCAGTACTTC. Translating it yields CASSRPSGRLETQYF. Full variable domain (rest looked up from reference TRBV7-9 and TRBJ2-5): DTGVSQNPRHKITKRGQNVTFRCDPISEHNRLYWYRQTLGQGPEFLTYFQNEAQLEKSRLLSDRFSAERPKGSFSTLEIQRTEQGDSAMYLCASSRPSGRLETQYFGPGTRLLVL.

V and J are TRBV27 and TRBJ1-2; D is possibly TRBD1 (5 bases). Germline V gene data show CDR1 as MNHEY and CDR2 as SMNVEV (reference sequence). This CDR3 region has 13 residues. The V end lost 7 bases, the J end lost 1 base, and 10 bases lay between the germline ends. In DNA form, the CDR3 reads TGTGCCAGCATACAAGGGGTTAACTATGGCTACACCTTC. Its translation is CASIQGVNYGYTF.

In regard to this clone: Within the sample, other DNA sequences also encode this same CDR3. The chain links TRBV11-1 to TRBJ2-2, with 8 bases lining up with TRBD2. The ends lost 2 bases at V and 1 base at J; junction bases unmatched: 3. There are 16 residues in the CDR3. Germline V lookup: CDR1 SGHAT, CDR2 FQDESV (reference sequence). CDR3 protein: CASSLRGRQNTGELFF. The CDR3 DNA follows: TGTGCCAGCAGCTTACGCGGGAGGCAGAACACCGGGGAGCTGTTTTTT.

V is TRBV18 and J is TRBJ2-4, with TRBD1 as a possible D gene (6 bases). The CDR3 consists of 16 residues. Trimming removed 3 bases at V and 0 bases at J, with 12 bases between. CDR1 KGHSH and CDR2 LQKENI come from the germline V gene. CDR3 sequence (DNA): TGTGCCAGCTCACCCGACAGGTCCCTAGCCAAAAACATTCAGTACTTC. Translating gives CASSPDRSLAKNIQYF.

The rearrangement joins TRBV6-6 to TRBJ1-5; D is unclear. V was cut by 8 bases and J by 3 bases, with 20 bases left in between. Germline V gene data show CDR1 as MNHNY and CDR2 as SVGAGI (reference sequence). This CDR3 is built from 16 residues. CDR3 DNA: TGTGCCAGCGGAACCGTCCGCGGTGTTGACAATCAGCCCCAGCATTTT. This codes for CASGTVRGVDNQPQHF.

This clone has only one observation. V is TRBV5-1 and J is TRBJ2-7; D unclear. CDR1 is SGHRS and CDR2 is YFSETQ in the germline V gene. Between the trimmed V and J ends, which lost 8 bases and 0 bases, there was a span of 15 bases. CDR3 size: 14 residues. CDR3 sequence: CASQSSASSYEQYF. The CDR3 coding sequence is TGCGCCAGTCAATCCAGCGCGAGCTCCTACGAGCAGTACTTC.

The chain uses TRBV5-4 and TRBJ2-2, with D perhaps TRBD2 (5 bases). This CDR3 comprises 15 residues. Germline V gene sequence: CDR1 SGHNT, CDR2 YYREEE (reference sequence). Trimming pared 0 bases from V and 6 bases from J, leaving 12 bases between. The CDR3 is CASSLGDSGAGELFF. For the CDR3, the DNA is TGTGCCAGCAGCTTGGGGGATTCCGGGGCCGGGGAGCTGTTTTTT.

The chain has TRBV6-5 and TRBJ2-6, with 7 nucleotides matching TRBD2. The germline V gene has CDR1 MNHEY and CDR2 SVGAGI. The CDR3 loop spans 16 amino acids. The ends lost 4 bases at V and 0 bases at J; junction bases unmatched: 3. CDR3 in DNA: TGTGCCAGCAGTTCTAGCGGCAGCTCTGGGGCCAACGTCCTGACTTTC. This translates into CASSSSGSSGANVLTF.

This chain uses TRBV18 with TRBJ1-2, with a possible D match to TRBD1 (5 bases). CDR3 length: 14 amino acids. Deletions cut 2 bases from V and 0 bases from J, with 7 bases between. Per the germline V gene, CDR1 is KGHSH and CDR2 is LQKENI. In DNA, the CDR3 is TGTGCCAGCTCACCATCGGGGGCTAACTATGGCTACACCTTC. Protein: CASSPSGANYGYTF.

This clone has more than one count but fewer than ten. The gene calls are TRBV5-4 and TRBJ2-7; the match to TRBD1 covers 11 bases. The CDR3 contains 14 residues. Germline assignment: CDR1 SGHNT and CDR2 YYREEE (reference sequence). The ends lost 3 bases at V and 6 bases at J; junction bases unmatched: 5. CDR3 sequence reads: CASSSPGTGGEQYF. The DNA for the CDR3 is TGTGCCAGCAGCTCCCCCGGGACAGGGGGCGAGCAGTACTTC.

The chain recombines TRBV10-3 with TRBJ2-5; TRBD2 matches 13 bases. This CDR3 has 16 amino acids. Germline assignment: CDR1 ENHRY and CDR2 SYGVKD. Losses at the gene ends were 4 bases for V and 4 bases for J; bases not matched to a gene: 6. The CDR3 sequence: CAISVGTSGVGETQYF. As DNA, the CDR3 is TGTGCCATCAGTGTTGGGACTAGCGGGGTCGGAGAGACCCAGTACTTC.

The chain recombines TRBV5-5 with TRBJ1-5; D is perhaps TRBD1 (5 bases). The CDR3 contains 16 residues. Per the germline V gene, CDR1 is SGHKS and CDR2 is YYEKEE (reference sequence). The ends were cut back, 0 bases at V and 2 bases at J, with 12 bases in the middle. CDR3 sequence reads: CASSLGGGVGNQPQHF. As DNA, the CDR3 is TGTGCCAGCAGCTTGGGTGGGGGGGTCGGCAATCAGCCCCAGCATTTT.

V gene TRBV11-3 combines with J gene TRBJ2-1, with D maybe TRBD2 (6 bases). Trimming removed 4 bases at V and 4 bases at J, with 17 bases between. The V gene's germline CDR1 is SGHNT and CDR2 YENEEA. The CDR3 loop spans 16 amino acids. The CDR3 loop reads CASSSLSGGHYNEQFF. CDR3 nucleotide sequence: TGTGCCAGCAGCTCCCTTAGCGGTGGGCATTACAATGAGCAGTTCTTC.

The DNA of the CDR3 is TGCAGTGCTAGTGTCCGACTAGCGGGAGTCACAGATACGCAGTATTTT. Translating gives CSASVRLAGVTDTQYF. V is TRBV20-1 and J is TRBJ2-3, with 12 positions matching TRBD2. This CDR3 comprises 16 residues. CDR1 and CDR2 from the germline V gene are DFQATT and SNEGSKA (reference sequence). The V segment lost 3 bases and the J segment 2 bases; nucleotides outside the gene matches: 6.

The chain combines TRBV12-3 or TRBV12-4 with TRBJ1-5; TRBD1 matches at 8 bases. The CDR3 sequence is 13 residues long. V shed 6 bases, J shed 7 bases, and the junction held 5 bases outside the gene matches. The CDR3 spells CASRGQEGQPQHF. CDR3 coding DNA: TGTGCCAGCAGGGGACAGGAAGGCCAGCCCCAGCATTTT.

The sample holds a few counts of this clone. V usage is TRBV28 and J usage is TRBJ2-4; maybe TRBD2 (5 bases). Trimming shortened V by 2 bases and J by 1 base, and 12 bases separated the two germline ends. Germline V CDR1 and CDR2: MDHEN, SYDVKM. This CDR3 contains 16 residues. CDR3 residues: CASSLGLPAAKNIQYF. The CDR3, as DNA: TGTGCCAGCAGTTTAGGACTCCCCGCTGCCAAAAACATTCAGTACTTC.